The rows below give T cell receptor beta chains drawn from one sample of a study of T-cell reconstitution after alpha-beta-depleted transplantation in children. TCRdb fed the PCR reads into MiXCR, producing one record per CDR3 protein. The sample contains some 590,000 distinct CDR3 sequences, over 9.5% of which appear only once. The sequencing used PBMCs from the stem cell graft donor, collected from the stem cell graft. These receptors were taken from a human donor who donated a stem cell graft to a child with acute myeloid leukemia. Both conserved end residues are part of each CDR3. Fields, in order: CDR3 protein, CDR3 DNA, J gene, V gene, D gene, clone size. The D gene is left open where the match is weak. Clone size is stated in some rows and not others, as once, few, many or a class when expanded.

CASSQEAGRGLLRYGYTF	TGTGCCAGCAGCCAAGAAGCCGGCAGGGGGCTTTTGCGATATGGCTACACCTTC	TRBJ1-2	TRBV3-1	TRBD1	NA
CASSPRRGEQFF	TGTGCCAGCAGCCCTCGACGGGGTGAGCAGTTCTTC	TRBJ2-1	TRBV3-1	NA	NA
CASSAQAGDYNEQFF	TGTGCCAGCAGCGCCCAGGCGGGAGACTACAATGAGCAGTTCTTC	TRBJ2-1	TRBV7-3	TRBD2	NA
CASSVVFPGLDSYEQYF	TGTGCCAGCAGCGTAGTGTTCCCGGGGCTGGACTCCTACGAGCAGTACTTC	TRBJ2-7	TRBV9	NA	NA
CASRSGTTNTGELFF	TGCGCCAGCAGATCCGGGACTACCAACACCGGGGAGCTGTTTTTT	TRBJ2-2	TRBV5-1	TRBD2	many
CATTGLANEQFF	TGCGCCACCACCGGACTAGCCAATGAGCAGTTCTTC	TRBJ2-1	TRBV10-2	TRBD2	few
CASSRRLLNQETQYF	TGTGCCAGCAGTCGGAGACTCCTTAACCAAGAGACCCAGTACTTC	TRBJ2-5	TRBV12-3/TRBV12-4	NA	NA
CASSPSLSRGSNEKLFF	TGTGCCAGCAGCCCCTCTCTGAGCAGGGGGTCTAATGAAAAACTGTTTTTT	TRBJ1-4	TRBV7-6	TRBD1	NA
CSVGDRSLYEQYF	TGCAGCGTGGGAGACAGGTCCCTCTACGAGCAGTACTTC	TRBJ2-7	TRBV29-1	NA	once
CASTLTPWANVLTF	TGTGCCAGCACCCTAACCCCTTGGGCCAACGTCCTGACTTTC	TRBJ2-6	TRBV6-1	NA	NA
CASSQGDSGRGAYEQYF	TGCGCCAGCAGCCAAGGGGATAGCGGGAGGGGGGCCTACGAGCAGTACTTC	TRBJ2-7	TRBV4-3	TRBD2	many
CASSEGQGEKPQHF	TGTGCCAGCAGCGAAGGACAAGGGGAAAAGCCCCAGCATTTT	TRBJ1-5	TRBV11-2	NA	many
CASRRHNEQFF	TGTGCCAGCAGACGGCACAATGAGCAGTTCTTC	TRBJ2-1	TRBV6-2/TRBV6-3	NA	many
CASSQVNYEQYF	TGTGCCAGCAGCCAAGTTAACTACGAGCAGTACTTC	TRBJ2-7	TRBV4-2	NA	many
CASSVDPSGPKETQYF	TGTGCCAGCAGCGTAGACCCTAGCGGACCCAAAGAGACCCAGTACTTC	TRBJ2-5	TRBV9	TRBD2	few
CSAKDRYEQYF	TGCAGTGCTAAGGACCGCTACGAGCAGTACTTC	TRBJ2-7	TRBV20-1	NA	many
CASSLKGGNNYEQYF	TGTGCCAGCAGTTTAAAGGGGGGAAATAACTACGAGCAGTACTTC	TRBJ2-7	TRBV27	NA	NA
CASSPTLEGLSKNIQYF	TGTGCCAGCAGCCCTACATTGGAAGGGCTGAGCAAAAACATTCAGTACTTC	TRBJ2-4	TRBV7-2	NA	NA
CAISYGSSYNEQFF	TGTGCCATCAGCTACGGGAGCTCCTACAATGAGCAGTTCTTC	TRBJ2-1	TRBV10-3	NA	NA
CASRLGTATGELFF	TGTGCCAGCAGACTCGGGACAGCCACCGGGGAGCTGTTTTTT	TRBJ2-2	TRBV6-4	TRBD1	NA
CASSRDRDYSYGYTF	TGTGCCAGCAGCCGTGACAGGGATTATAGCTATGGCTACACCTTC	TRBJ1-2	TRBV6-5	TRBD1	NA
CSASRAQGHRGYTF	TGCAGTGCTAGTCGGGCGCAGGGCCATAGGGGCTACACCTTC	TRBJ1-2	TRBV20-1	NA	NA
CASSLRLANMYNEQFF	TGCGCCAGCAGCTTGCGGCTAGCGAACATGTACAATGAGCAGTTCTTC	TRBJ2-1	TRBV5-1	NA	NA
CATSRDPQADTQYF	TGTGCCACCAGCAGAGATCCTCAGGCAGATACGCAGTATTTT	TRBJ2-3	TRBV15	NA	few
CSARTGGRAGKTQYF	TGCAGTGCCCGAACGGGCGGGAGGGCCGGAAAGACCCAGTACTTC	TRBJ2-5	TRBV20-1	TRBD2	few
CASSSRRTGGQPQHF	TGTGCCAGCAGTTCCCGCAGGACAGGGGGACAGCCCCAGCATTTT	TRBJ1-5	TRBV12-3/TRBV12-4	TRBD1	few
CASSLKGPGPSTDTQYF	TGTGCCAGCAGCTTAAAGGGGCCGGGGCCTAGCACAGATACGCAGTATTTT	TRBJ2-3	TRBV7-3	NA	few
CAAQKDRGFYEQYF	TGTGCCGCCCAAAAGGACAGGGGTTTCTACGAGCAGTACTTC	TRBJ2-7	TRBV6-1	TRBD1	few
CASSLDGGLYQPQHF	TGCGCCAGCAGCCTTGACGGGGGGTTGTATCAGCCCCAGCATTTT	TRBJ1-5	TRBV4-3	NA	NA
CASGSGTRGQETQYF	TGTGCCAGCGGCTCCGGGACTAGAGGCCAAGAGACCCAGTACTTC	TRBJ2-5	TRBV9	TRBD2	few
CSALNNEQFF	TGCAGTGCGCTGAACAATGAGCAGTTCTTC	TRBJ2-1	TRBV20-1	NA	many
CASSRPGGPGTRNEQFF	TGTGCCAGCAGCAGGCCGGGAGGGCCGGGAACAAGAAATGAGCAGTTCTTC	TRBJ2-1	TRBV28	TRBD2	NA
CASSLGHLYTEAFF	TGTGCCAGCAGCTTAGGGCATTTGTACACTGAAGCTTTCTTT	TRBJ1-1	TRBV7-2	NA	NA
CATSRGIREWGPGELFF	TGTGCCACCAGCAGAGGAATACGGGAGTGGGGACCCGGGGAGCTGTTTTTT	TRBJ2-2	TRBV15	NA	few
CASSTTMNTEAFF	TGTGCCAGCAGCACTACAATGAACACTGAAGCTTTCTTT	TRBJ1-1	TRBV7-6	NA	NA
CASRDPPADTQYF	TGTGCCAGCAGAGACCCTCCCGCAGATACGCAGTATTTT	TRBJ2-3	TRBV7-8	NA	NA
CSALSPPSGSFDEQYF	TGCAGTGCTCTAAGTCCACCTAGCGGGAGTTTCGACGAGCAGTACTTC	TRBJ2-7	TRBV20-1	TRBD2	few
CASSPTSGRPRSDEQYF	TGTGCCAGCAGCCCCACTAGCGGGAGACCACGTTCTGACGAGCAGTACTTC	TRBJ2-7	TRBV12-3/TRBV12-4	TRBD2	few
CASSLQGGVEQFF	TGTGCCAGCAGCCTACAGGGTGGGGTTGAGCAGTTCTTC	TRBJ2-1	TRBV7-3	NA	few
CASSRRDYSTDTQYF	TGTGCCAGCAGCCGCCGGGACTATAGCACAGATACGCAGTATTTT	TRBJ2-3	TRBV7-9	TRBD2	NA
CSARSGGLSYEQYF	TGCAGTGCTAGGTCAGGGGGCCTCTCCTACGAGCAGTACTTC	TRBJ2-7	TRBV20-1	TRBD1	NA
CSARSLAGEVTEQFF	TGCAGTGCTAGGTCACTAGCGGGAGAGGTCACTGAGCAGTTCTTC	TRBJ2-1	TRBV20-1	TRBD2	many
CASSLSHRVRHEQYF	TGTGCCAGCAGTTTATCGCACAGGGTTCGCCACGAGCAGTACTTC	TRBJ2-7	TRBV28	NA	NA
CASSSGLAGGGLDEQFF	TGTGCCAGCAGTTCCGGACTAGCGGGAGGGGGTCTCGATGAGCAGTTCTTC	TRBJ2-1	TRBV12-3/TRBV12-4	TRBD2	many
CASSLGAGPFGTEAFF	TGTGCCAGCAGTTTAGGGGCAGGGCCTTTCGGCACTGAAGCTTTCTTT	TRBJ1-1	TRBV12-3/TRBV12-4	NA	NA
CASSETGGMYNEQFF	TGTGCCAGCAGCGAGACAGGGGGGATGTACAATGAGCAGTTCTTC	TRBJ2-1	TRBV7-2	TRBD1	NA
CSARDVVGAGDAFF	TGCAGTGCTAGAGATGTGGTGGGGGCTGGAGACGCTTTCTTT	TRBJ1-1	TRBV20-1	NA	NA